The 14 T cell receptor beta chains given below trace back to one sample, sequenced in a study of shared clonotypes between healthy human individuals (TCRdb year 2020). Libraries were prepared through the immunoSEQ multiplex PCR assay. Here the immuneACCESS table is served through TCRdb, limited to in-frame sequences with V and J called. Missing clones are a known gap in these copies; in checked studies unresolved V genes cover under half, and the rest lacks a known reason. The sample table lists just over 2,000,000 clones, over 85% of them with a count of one. The biggest ten clones account for about 0.13% of the sample. Sequencing was carried out using naive CD4+ T cells sorted from blood. The sample's cell subset or site label, in plain terms: CD45RA+ positively selected. Receptors were obtained from a young man in good health.

This clone was seen a single time. The V call is TRBV29-1, the J call TRBJ2-5, with D perhaps TRBD2 (5 bases). The CDR3 is made up of 12 amino acids. Germline loops: CDR1 SQVTM, CDR2 ANQGSEA. The V gene lost 3 bases and the J gene lost 2 bases, with 7 bases spanning the gap. CDR3 in amino acids: CSVDSGQETQYF. The DNA for the CDR3 is TGCAGCGTTGATTCGGGGCAAGAGACCCAGTACTTC.

The DNA of the CDR3 is TGCGCCAGCAGCCTTGGGGAGGACCCGAGCTCCTACGAGCAGTACTTC. This sequence encodes CASSLGEDPSSYEQYF. The chain uses TRBV5-1 and TRBJ2-7; a possible D gene is TRBD2 (6 bases). This CDR3 comprises 16 residues. Between the trimmed V and J ends, which lost 4 bases and 0 bases, there was a span of 17 bases. Germline loops: CDR1 SGHRS, CDR2 YFSETQ.

Remarks on this clone: The sample has other DNA sequences that encode this CDR3 too. V gene TRBV2 combines with J gene TRBJ2-5; D remains ambiguous. The CDR3 contains 12 residues. V lost 6 bases and J lost 0, with 5 bases in between. The V gene's germline CDR1 is SNHLY and CDR2 FYNNEI. Here the CDR3 reads CASRQDQETQYF. The CDR3 DNA is TGTGCCAGCAGGCAGGACCAAGAGACCCAGTACTTC.

The chain couples TRBV15 to TRBJ1-1; a possible D gene is TRBD1 (6 bases). This CDR3 spans 15 amino acids. CDR1 is LNHNV, CDR2 YYDKDF, per germline (reference sequence). V lost 4 bases to trimming and J lost 1 base, with 13 bases between them. The CDR3, as DNA: TGTGCCACCAGCACCGGGAGGGGGACGAACACTGAAGCTTTCTTT. Translated, it gives CATSTGRGTNTEAFF. Supplemented by reference TRBV15 and TRBJ1-1, the full variable domain reads DAMVIQNPRYQVTQFGKPVTLSCSQTLNHNVMYWYQQKSSQAPKLLFHYYDKDFNNEADTPDNFQSRRPNTSFCFLDIRSPGLGDTAMYLCATSTGRGTNTEAFFGQGTRLTVV.

A single count supports this clone. The junction departs from the called germline gene at one end, perhaps through a read error. The chain joins TRBV6-1 to TRBJ2-2, with 10 bases fitting TRBD2. CDR1 MNHNS and CDR2 SASEGT come from the germline V gene. CDR3 length: 17 amino acids. The CDR3 coding sequence is TGTGCCAGCAGGGAAGGACTAGCGGTATTACGCACCGGGGAGCTGTTTTTT. Amino acids: CASREGLAVLRTGELFF.

The rearrangement uses TRBV5-1 and TRBJ2-7; D is perhaps TRBD1 or TRBD2 (5 bases each). The germline V and J ends were trimmed by 7 bases and 2 bases, with 13 bases remaining between them. The CDR3 is 13 amino acids. CDR1 and CDR2 from the germline V gene are SGHRS and YFSETQ. The CDR3 coding sequence is TGCGCCAGCGGTCGGGACCTAGCCTACGAGCAGTACTTC. Translating gives CASGRDLAYEQYF.

The chain uses TRBV5-8 and TRBJ1-3; 7 bases are shared with TRBD1. The V gene end was trimmed by 4 bases and the J gene end by 3 bases; junction bases not matched to a gene: 4. The germline gives CDR1 SGHTS, CDR2 YDEGEE. The CDR3 consists of 14 residues. The CDR3 bases are TGTGCCAGCAGCACTGACAGGGTTGGAAACACCATATATTTT. Its protein product is CASSTDRVGNTIYF.

The CDR3 DNA reads as TGTGCCAGCAGCAAAGACGTGACTAGCGGGGGGCCCGTAGCCAAAAACATTCAGTACTTC. Its translation is CASSKDVTSGGPVAKNIQYF. The chain recombines TRBV13 with TRBJ2-4; 13 bases fit TRBD2. Per germline, CDR1 PRHDT and CDR2 FYEKMQ (reference sequence). Trimming removed 5 bases from V and 0 bases from J; junction bases left unmatched: 13. This CDR3 spans 20 amino acids. The whole variable domain, filled in from reference TRBV13 and TRBJ2-4, reads AAGVIQSPRHLIKEKRETATLKCYPIPRHDTVYWYQQGPGQDPQFLISFYEKMQSDKGSIPDRFSAQQFSDYHSELNMSSLELGDSALYFCASSKDVTSGGPVAKNIQYFGAGTRLSVL.

J is TRBJ2-2 and V is TRBV4-2, with 11 bases lining up with TRBD2. Germline CDR1 and CDR2: LGHNA and YNFKEQ. CDR3 length: 18 amino acids. V shed 0 bases and J 2 bases; nucleotides not matched to a gene: 5. CDR3 protein: CASSQDVLAGGNTGELFF. CDR3 bases: TGTGCCAGCAGCCAAGATGTCCTAGCGGGGGGTAACACCGGGGAGCTGTTTTTT.

This clone was detected only once. The chain joins TRBV29-1 to TRBJ1-1; 9 bases agree with TRBD1. Germline-derived CDR1 and CDR2 are SQVTM and ANQGSEA. The CDR3 extends over 15 amino acids. V dropped 3 bases and J dropped 2; count of bases not matched to a gene: 7. CDR3 DNA sequence: TGCAGCGTTGATCCTGACAGGGGGTTTAACACTGAAGCTTTCTTT. Translated, it gives CSVDPDRGFNTEAFF.

This clone has only a few counts. The chain couples TRBV6-1 to TRBJ1-5; 7 bases agree with TRBD1. V lost 6 bases to trimming and J lost 0 bases; unmatched junction nucleotides: 5. The germline V gene has CDR1 MNHNS and CDR2 SASEGT. The CDR3 spans 15 residues. The CDR3 loop reads CASRDTGDSNQPQHF. CDR3 DNA: TGTGCCAGCAGGGATACAGGGGATAGCAATCAGCCCCAGCATTTT.

The chain couples TRBV28 to TRBJ2-3, with D maybe TRBD1 (5 bases). V lost 5 bases to trimming and J lost 2 bases, with 20 bases between them. Germline CDR1 and CDR2: MDHEN and SYDVKM. The CDR3 has 17 amino acids. The CDR3 region is CASSHATSGRTTDTQYF. The CDR3 DNA reads as TGTGCCAGCAGTCACGCCACTTCAGGGCGGACCACAGATACGCAGTATTTT.

The rearrangement joins TRBV10-2 to TRBJ2-2, with D perhaps TRBD1 (6 bases). V was clipped by 8 bases and J by 5 bases, with 12 bases between them. The germline V gene encodes CDR1 WSHSY and CDR2 SAAADI. The CDR3 extends over 13 amino acids. The CDR3 is CASGSQGTGELFF. The CDR3 region has the DNA TGCGCCAGCGGTAGCCAGGGGACCGGGGAGCTGTTTTTT.

As to this clone: The same CDR3 is also encoded by other DNA sequences in this sample. The chain recombines TRBV28 with TRBJ1-6, with 9 bases matching TRBD1. This CDR3 comprises 15 residues. CDR1 is MDHEN, CDR2 SYDVKM, per germline. V shed 3 bases, J shed 7 bases, and the junction held 4 bases outside the gene matches. Here the CDR3 reads CASSLGQGGNSPLHF. The CDR3, as DNA: TGTGCCAGCAGTTTGGGACAGGGCGGGAATTCACCCCTCCACTTT.